This TCR beta chain was observed in a study of cytotoxic CD8 clonotypes in ibrutinib-treated CLL (dated by TCRdb to 2020 to 2022). Notes on the research overall: The cohort was composed of under 12 relapsed/refractory and approximately 16 treatment-naive patients; IGHV unmutated status was identified in roughly 17 patients. Samples at response were collected after a median of 12 months of treatment, with a range of roughly 6 to 40 months. Responses were partial in 25 or so patients and complete in 2; after median about 5.5 years follow-up, about 15 stayed in remission and 12 progressed. Cryopreserved peripheral blood mononuclear cells were collected before treatment, at response, and at either disease progression or sustained remission. An average of roughly 270,000 productive templates and tens of thousands of productive rearrangements was obtained per sample. Longitudinal samples were available for about 30% of the roughly 86 trial participants. Patients were still on ibrutinib when every remission and progressive disease sample was collected.

Turning to this clone: This clone's antigen is unknown. No much larger clonotype is one base removed from it; base qualities were not supplied.

The time point label, as the study defines it: progressive disease on ibrutinib. For TCR beta library preparation, 1.5 to 2 micrograms of genomic DNA were isolated from cryopreserved PBMCs. Longitudinal blood samples from CLL patients on ibrutinib monotherapy were analyzed using high-throughput TCR beta sequencing. The patients took part in an open-label, single-center phase 2 trial of ibrutinib monotherapy. A MiSeq instrument was used for deep resolution sequencing, which targeted depths ranging from 1 in 1 million up to 1 in 200,000 T cells, with coverage averaging 10x for each clonotype. TCR beta libraries were generated with the immunoSEQ hsTCRB Kit. The original methods were these. The data were analyzed with ImmunoSEQ Analyzer and ImmunoSEQ Data Assistant, and V, D and J gene assignments followed IMGT definitions. Clonality was computed as one minus normalized Shannon entropy of productive rearrangement frequencies, ranging from 0 to 1. Public clonotype analysis was restricted to overrepresented clonotypes comprising at least 0.05% of each patient's repertoire. Thirteen age-matched healthy donor repertoires from immuneACCESS served as clonality controls. TCRdb took over this immuneACCESS table, retaining in-frame rearrangements with V and J assigned. Such tables are incomplete; in checked studies, under half of the missing clones stem from an unresolved V gene, and the remainder is unexplained. The DNA was the basis for D and trimming; V, J and clone size are from that table. Here the sample has 150,000 to 200,000 clones; over 75% occur a single time. Around 3% of the sample is in the top ten clones.

V gives up 5 bases and J gives up 6 bases, and the segment between their germline ends measures 17 bases. The germline V gene encodes CDR1 SEHNR and CDR2 FQNEAQ (reference sequence). Including cysteine and phenylalanine, the CDR3 has 15 amino acids. The CDR3 DNA has 45 bases and is translated from base 1. Here is what the overall study found, with its caveats: Clonality rose at ibrutinib response, remained stable during sustained remission, and dropped back toward baseline at progression. Lymph node repertoires were not examined, and the timing of sampling was not matched between patients in sustained remission and those whose disease progressed. Public clonotypes were found to be uncommon and were observed to contract or remain stable during treatment; the increase in clonality was shown to reflect expansion of private clonotypes at ibrutinib response. Baseline clonality exceeded that of age-matched healthy donors and correlated strongly with circulating CD8+ T-cell counts.

The clonotype originates from a human donor with chronic lymphocytic leukemia. The rearranged chain carries TRBV7-9 and TRBJ2-1, with no confidently assigned D gene. Source: PBMCs, taken at disease progression, from a patient treated with ibrutinib. The nucleotide sequence is given as TGTGCCAGCAGCCCCTCTAGGACCAACCTCAATGAGCAGTTCTTC. Its protein is CASSPSRTNLNEQFF.